This TCR beta chain is from a study of blood T cell repertoires in COVID-19. About the study: Donors in the United States, Italy and Spain gave samples during acute or convalescent COVID-19. T cells, B-cell-depleted T cells, or PBMCs supplied cDNA or gDNA.

Per the original methods: The assay estimated nucleated cells by amplifying reference gene primers. Measured with immunoSEQ multiplex PCR; TCRdb has only the in-frame clones, and not every one. V and J calls and clone size are copied from that table; D and trimming were computed from the DNA. The table has approximately 140,000 clones, around 89% seen once; the top ten hold 1.2%. Participant age was about 18 to 95 years, and participants resided in fewer than 30 US areas. The specimen was PBMCs or T cells enriched from blood (not recorded which). This receptor was identified in a woman aged 25 to 39 with acute COVID-19.

CDR3 protein: CAISDYRDGYTF. The CDR3 DNA follows: TGTGCCATCAGTGATTACAGGGATGGCTACACCTTC. This rearrangement joins TRBV10-3 to TRBJ1-2, with D possibly TRBD1 on 6 matching bases. Trimming took off 3 bases at V and 6 bases at J, with 8 bases between the two ends. Germline V CDR1 and CDR2: ENHRY, SYGVKD. The CDR3 is made up of 12 amino acids.